This entry lists 21 T cell receptor beta chains sequenced from one sample in a study of blood T cell repertoires in COVID-19. TCRdb keeps only in-frame clones here, not all; method: immunoSEQ multiplex PCR. The sample holds 50,000 or so clones; 85% to 90% are singletons and the top ten take 25% to 30%. Sequencing used peripheral blood. The receptors here all came from a human donor in a cohort sampled during active COVID-19.

V usage is TRBV3-1 (or the pseudogene TRBV3-2) and J usage is TRBJ2-7; 7 nucleotides align to TRBD2. V lost 4 bases, J lost 0 bases, and 9 bases stayed unmatched. Per the germline V gene, CDR1 is LGHDT and CDR2 is YNNKEL (reference sequence). The CDR3 consists of 16 residues. The CDR3 here is CASSPLGGSSSYEQYF. The CDR3 DNA is TGTGCCAGCAGCCCCCTCGGGGGGTCGAGCTCCTACGAGCAGTACTTC.

The chain joins TRBV5-1 to TRBJ1-3; D gene uncertain. The germline V gene encodes CDR1 SGHRS and CDR2 YFSETQ. CDR3 length: 16 amino acids. The V end lost 0 bases, the J end lost 0 bases, and 10 bases lay between the germline ends. The CDR3 nucleotides read TGCGCCAGCAGCTTGGATCTGGTCAGCTCTGGAAACACCATATATTTT. Its translation is CASSLDLVSSGNTIYF.

This clone was seen a few times. The genes are TRBV3-1 (or the pseudogene TRBV3-2) and TRBJ2-3; 8 nucleotides line up with TRBD2. The germline V gene encodes CDR1 LGHDT and CDR2 YNNKEL (reference sequence). After removal of 6 bases from V and 4 bases from J, the junction contained 12 bases not matched to a gene. This CDR3 contains 16 residues. The CDR3 is CASSWTLPAGADTQYF. The CDR3 DNA sequence: TGTGCCAGCAGTTGGACTTTACCAGCGGGGGCAGATACGCAGTATTTT.

V and J are TRBV27 and TRBJ2-1, with TRBD2 identical over 9 bases. Trimming at V came to 5 bases and at J to 1 base, leaving 15 bases not matched to a gene. CDR1 MNHEY and CDR2 SMNVEV come from the germline V gene (reference sequence). The CDR3 loop spans 19 amino acids. The CDR3: CASSPRVAGGPRSYNEQFF. The CDR3 nucleotides are TGTGCCAGCAGTCCCCGTGTGGCGGGAGGGCCCAGGTCCTACAATGAGCAGTTCTTC.

The chain uses TRBV6-5 and TRBJ2-1; 7 nucleotides line up with TRBD2. Trimming cost V 7 bases and J 3 bases; bases outside gene matches: 9. Germline V gives CDR1 MNHEY, CDR2 SVGAGI. This CDR3 has 15 amino acids. The CDR3 sequence is CASKGRERYYNEQFF. Written as DNA, the CDR3 is TGTGCCAGCAAGGGGCGGGAGCGGTACTACAATGAGCAGTTCTTC.

The chain recombines TRBV4-1 with TRBJ1-2; D is perhaps TRBD1 (5 bases). The ends were cut back, 1 base at V and 4 bases at J, with 13 bases in the middle. CDR1 and CDR2 from the germline V gene are MGHRA and YSYEKL. This CDR3 spans 15 amino acids. CDR3 in amino acids: CASSQGRTGGYGYTF. In nucleotides, the CDR3 is TGCGCCAGCAGCCAAGGGAGGACGGGGGGCTATGGCTACACCTTC.

The chain joins TRBV4-1 to TRBJ1-3; no definite D call. There are 16 residues in the CDR3. Germline CDR1 and CDR2: MGHRA and YSYEKL. V was clipped by 0 bases and J by 3 bases, with 12 bases between them. As DNA, the CDR3 is TGCGCCAGCAGCCAAGAAGAGGCCTCGGGTGGAAACACCATATATTTT. It specifies CASSQEEASGGNTIYF.

The chain carries TRBV25-1 and TRBJ1-1; no firm D call. In germline, CDR1 is MGHDK, CDR2 SYGVNS. Trimming shortened V by 5 bases and J by 6 bases, and 16 bases separated the two germline ends. The CDR3 spans 14 residues. The CDR3 region is CASSKEGTFAEAFF. The DNA of the CDR3 is TGTGCCAGCAGTAAAGAGGGAACTTTCGCTGAAGCTTTCTTT.

The chain is built from TRBV7-8 and TRBJ2-5; possibly TRBD1 for D (6 bases). This CDR3 has 16 residues. Germline V CDR1 and CDR2: SGHVS, FQNEAQ. V shed 1 base and J shed 5 bases, with 17 bases lying between them. The CDR3 bases are TGTGCCAGCAGCTTAGGCCTAGCAAGGGGGTTGGAGACCCAGTACTTC. As protein: CASSLGLARGLETQYF.

The CDR3 here is CASSFQGGSMREAFF. The CDR3 nucleotides are TGTGCCAGCAGCTTTCAAGGGGGATCAATGAGGGAAGCTTTCTTT. This chain uses TRBV5-6 with TRBJ1-1; TRBD1 might be the D (6 bases). The CDR3 spans 15 residues. Deletions cut 2 bases from V and 8 bases from J, with 19 bases between. The germline CDR1 and CDR2 sequences are SGHDT and YYEEEE.

The chain recombines TRBV24-1 with TRBJ1-2; 8 bases agree with TRBD1. This CDR3 is built from 13 residues. J was trimmed by 7 bases and V by 12 bases; bases with no gene match: 12. CDR1 is KGHDR and CDR2 is SFDVKD in the germline V gene. DNA for the CDR3: TGTGCCTCCTTCCGACAGGGGAGAGGTGGCTACACCTTC. Translating gives CASFRQGRGGYTF.

The rearrangement links TRBV6-6 to TRBJ1-2, with D maybe TRBD1 (6 bases). The CDR3 runs 13 residues. V lost 7 bases, J lost 8 bases, and 17 bases lay in between. The germline V gene has CDR1 MNHNY and CDR2 SVGAGI (reference sequence). CDR3: CASTLTGSGGYTF. The CDR3, as DNA: TGTGCCAGCACCTTGACAGGTTCTGGCGGCTACACCTTC.

V and J are TRBV19 and TRBJ1-1; D unclear. V was cut by 6 bases and J by 4 bases, with 9 bases left in between. There are 12 residues in the CDR3. Germline CDR1 is LNHDA and CDR2 is SQIVND (reference sequence). In DNA, the CDR3 is TGTGCCAGTAGCTCGGACTCCACTGAAGCTTTCTTT. Translated, it gives CASSSDSTEAFF.

The gene calls are TRBV28 and TRBJ2-7; 12 nucleotides match TRBD2. Germline V CDR1 and CDR2: MDHEN, SYDVKM. The junction had 3 bases not matched to a gene; V was cut back by 3 bases and J by 6 bases. The CDR3 totals 14 residues. CDR3 nucleotides: TGTGCCAGCAGTTTGGCTAGCGGGAGGGGCGAGCAGTACTTC. As protein: CASSLASGRGEQYF.

This chain uses TRBV12-5 with TRBJ1-4, with 9 bases lining up with TRBD1. V was clipped by 5 bases and J by 8 bases; unmatched bases: 6. This CDR3 region has 14 residues. Germline lookup yields CDR1 LGHNT and CDR2 FRNRAP. This CDR3 is CASGPGQGDEKLFF. CDR3 DNA sequence: TGTGCTAGTGGTCCGGGACAGGGAGACGAAAAACTGTTTTTT.

This chain joins TRBV6-6 and TRBJ2-5; D possibly corresponds to TRBD2 (5 bases). Germline V gene sequence: CDR1 MNHNY, CDR2 SVGAGI (reference sequence). There are 14 residues in the CDR3. V was shortened by 6 bases and J by 2 bases, with 13 bases between the two germline ends. This chain's CDR3 is CASSPGMRQETQYF. The CDR3, as DNA: TGTGCCAGCAGCCCGGGGATGAGACAAGAGACCCAGTACTTC.

This clone has a single count. The chain couples TRBV7-6 to TRBJ2-7, with 11 positions matching TRBD2. CDR3 length: 18 amino acids. The V gene end was trimmed by 2 bases and the J gene end by 0 bases; junction bases not matched to a gene: 9. Germline loops: CDR1 SGHVS, CDR2 FNYEAQ. CDR3 nucleotide sequence: TGTGCCAGCAGCTTACTACTAGCGGGGGCGTCGAGCTCCTACGAGCAGTACTTC. Translated, it gives CASSLLLAGASSSYEQYF.

This chain joins TRBV4-1 and TRBJ2-7, with TRBD2 identical over 14 bases. The V segment lost 4 bases and the J segment 9 bases; nucleotides outside the gene matches: 5. The germline CDR1 and CDR2 sequences are MGHRA and YSYEKL. This CDR3 comprises 14 residues. Here the CDR3 reads CASSLGLAGGVQYF. In DNA form, the CDR3 reads TGCGCCAGCAGCCTAGGACTAGCGGGAGGAGTGCAGTACTTC.

This chain joins TRBV3-1 (or the pseudogene TRBV3-2) and TRBJ1-1; the D gene is possibly TRBD1 (5 bases). Between the trimmed V and J ends, which lost 3 bases and 3 bases, there was a span of 11 bases. Per the germline V gene, CDR1 is LGHDT and CDR2 is YNNKEL (reference sequence). The CDR3 runs to 14 residues. In DNA, the CDR3 is TGTGCCAGCAGCCAGGGCAGGGAGGACACTGAAGCTTTCTTT. It encodes CASSQGREDTEAFF.

This chain links TRBV18 with TRBJ2-7, with 7 bases lining up with TRBD1. The V gene's germline CDR1 is KGHSH and CDR2 LQKENI. The CDR3 loop spans 14 amino acids. Germline trimming cut 4 bases from V and 0 bases from J; bases unmatched to any gene: 3. CDR3 bases: TGTGCCAGCTCACTCCGGGACAGCTCCTACGAGCAGTACTTC. It yields the protein CASSLRDSSYEQYF.

V is TRBV28 and J is TRBJ1-5; D is perhaps TRBD1 (5 bases). V dropped 2 bases and J dropped 7 bases, with 12 bases sitting between them. Germline CDR1 MDHEN, CDR2 SYDVKM. The CDR3 is made up of 14 amino acids. The CDR3 DNA reads TGTGCCAGCAGTTTAGATGGGGGGTGGCAGCCCCAGCATTTT. Translation: CASSLDGGWQPQHF.